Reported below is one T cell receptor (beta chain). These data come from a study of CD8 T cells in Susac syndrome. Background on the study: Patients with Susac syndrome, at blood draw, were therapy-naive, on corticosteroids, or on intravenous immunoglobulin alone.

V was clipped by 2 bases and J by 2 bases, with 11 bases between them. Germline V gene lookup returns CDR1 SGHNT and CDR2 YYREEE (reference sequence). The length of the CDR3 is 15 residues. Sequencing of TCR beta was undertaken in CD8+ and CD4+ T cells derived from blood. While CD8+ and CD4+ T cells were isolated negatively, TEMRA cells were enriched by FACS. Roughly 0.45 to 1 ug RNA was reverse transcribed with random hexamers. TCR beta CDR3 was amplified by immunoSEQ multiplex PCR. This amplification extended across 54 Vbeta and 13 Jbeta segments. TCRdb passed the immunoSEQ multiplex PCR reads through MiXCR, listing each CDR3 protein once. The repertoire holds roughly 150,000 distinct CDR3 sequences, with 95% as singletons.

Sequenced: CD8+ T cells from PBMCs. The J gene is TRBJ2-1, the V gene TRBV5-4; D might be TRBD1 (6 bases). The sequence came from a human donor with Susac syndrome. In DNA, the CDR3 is TGTGCCAGCAGCTTTCAGGGGAGCGCCTACAATGAGCAGTTCTTC. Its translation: CASSFQGSAYNEQFF.